This T cell receptor (beta chain) was captured in a study of control samples from healthy donors and cancer patients. This clone was detected only once. After removal of 1 base from V and 2 bases from J, the junction contained 8 bases not matched to a gene. The CDR3 runs to 16 residues. Germline V lookup: CDR1 SGHRS, CDR2 YFSETQ. The method was immunoSEQ multiplex PCR; TCRdb's version includes in-frame clones alone and lacks a portion of them. The sample has some 140,000 clones; 80% to 90% are singletons. The chain is built from TRBV5-1 and TRBJ1-1, with 7 bases matching TRBD1. Sequenced input: blood. This receptor was taken from a woman aged 30 to 39 in good health. The CDR3 nucleotides read TGCGCCAGCAGCTTGAGGGCACAGGGGATTAACACTGAAGCTTTCTTT. Its protein is CASSLRAQGINTEAFF. The full variable domain, with the rest looked up from reference TRBV5-1 and TRBJ1-1, is KAGVTQTPRYLIKTRGQQVTLSCSPISGHRSVSWYQQTPGQGLQFLFEYFSETQRNKGNFPGRFSGRQFSNSRSEMNVSTLELGDSALYLCASSLRAQGINTEAFFGQGTRLTVV.